This T cell receptor (beta chain) was retrieved from a study of regulatory T cells in long-lasting Graves disease. Assembly of TCR beta libraries relied on iRepertoire HTBI primers together with Arm-PCR of CDR3 regions. MiXCR, run by TCRdb on the multiplex PCR reads, gives a single entry per CDR3 protein. Of around 250,000 distinct CDR3 sequences in the sample, about 20% were seen once. Time point in this sample: newly diagnosed GD, antithyroid drugs for less than 3 months. Isolated PBMC RNA provided the starting material for the TCR library. EDTA tubes collected 7.5 to 9 milliliters of peripheral blood. CDR1 and CDR2 from the germline V gene are SGHRS and YFSETQ. This CDR3 is 16 amino acids long. Regarding the study as a whole: Only peripheral blood was studied, not thyroid tissue.

In this sample, this clonotype turned up many times. What it recognizes is unknown. A junction end diverges from the germline sequence, so it may reflect a read error. The sample also formed part of further work on T cells in Graves' hyperthyroidism and ophthalmopathy. That work adds: Using the HTBI primer set, a first-round RT-PCR was run on the TCR CDR3. Blood shared most expanded thyroid clonotypes above 0.001.

This TCR was recovered from a woman aged 30 to 39 with Graves disease. Sequencing was performed on peripheral blood mononuclear cells (PBMCs), taken at new diagnosis, from a patient treated with antithyroid drugs. The chain has TRBV5-1 and TRBJ2-2; 7 positions agree with TRBD1. The CDR3 nucleotides are TGTGCCAGCAGCTTAGCTGGGCAGGGGGTCGCCGGGGAGCTGTTTTTT. This codes for CASSLAGQGVAGELFF.